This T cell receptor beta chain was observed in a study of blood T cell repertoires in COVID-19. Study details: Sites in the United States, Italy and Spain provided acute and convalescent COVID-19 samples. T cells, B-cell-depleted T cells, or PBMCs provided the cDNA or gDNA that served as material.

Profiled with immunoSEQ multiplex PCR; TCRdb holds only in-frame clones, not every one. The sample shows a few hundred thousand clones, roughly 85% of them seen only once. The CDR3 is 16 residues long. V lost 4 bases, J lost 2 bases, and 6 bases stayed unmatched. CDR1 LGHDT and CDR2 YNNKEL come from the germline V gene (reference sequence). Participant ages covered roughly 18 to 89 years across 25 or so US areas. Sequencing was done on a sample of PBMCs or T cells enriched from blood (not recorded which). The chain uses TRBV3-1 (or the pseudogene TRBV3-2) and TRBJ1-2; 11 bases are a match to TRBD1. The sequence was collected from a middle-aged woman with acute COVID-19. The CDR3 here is CASSPPRDRGNYGYTF. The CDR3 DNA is TGTGCCAGCAGCCCCCCTAGGGACAGGGGGAACTATGGCTACACCTTC.